These 27 T cell receptor beta chains share one sample of origin, sequenced in a study of a mutant IDH1 vaccine in newly diagnosed glioma. Sample time point: week 11, during vaccination. Vaccination used 300 ug of mutant IDH1 20-mer peptide per dose, with topical imiquimod. Only in-frame clones appear in the TCRdb table, and some are missing; sequencing was by immunoSEQ multiplex PCR. The sample includes 95,000 to 120,000 clones, 85% to 90% seen only once; the top ten take roughly 0.57%. Antigens of these TCRs are unknown. The specimen was PBMCs, collected from a glioma patient whose treatment included an IDH1 peptide vaccine. Receptors were obtained from a woman aged 45-65 years with glioma.

V is TRBV7-8 and J is TRBJ2-5; D may be TRBD1 (6 bases). TRBJ2-7 matches the DNA end more closely, so the J call is doubtful. From germline, CDR1 is SGHVS and CDR2 FQNEAQ. This CDR3 comprises 15 residues. The chain's CDR3 is CASSPYRGRGYEQYF. The DNA for the CDR3 is TGTGCCAGCAGCCCCTATAGGGGCAGGGGCTACGAGCAGTACTTC.

This sequence joins TRBV19 and TRBJ2-1; D unclear. The CDR3 runs 12 residues. Trimming left V 7 bases short and J 6 bases short, with 10 bases between. The germline gives CDR1 LNHDA, CDR2 SQIVND (reference sequence). The CDR3 loop is CASTDWINEQFF. CDR3 DNA sequence: TGTGCCAGTACCGACTGGATCAATGAGCAGTTCTTC.

This clone was seen only once. This chain connects TRBV10-3 to TRBJ2-4; D is possibly TRBD1 (5 bases). The germline V gene has CDR1 ENHRY and CDR2 SYGVKD. V gave up 2 bases and J gave up 1 base, with 9 bases separating them. The CDR3 runs 15 residues. CDR3 DNA: TGTGCCATCAGTGAGGCAGCAGGGGCCAAAAACATTCAGTACTTC. As protein: CAISEAAGAKNIQYF.

The J gene is TRBJ1-4, the V gene TRBV6-1; 7 bases are shared with TRBD1. The germline gives CDR1 MNHNS, CDR2 SASEGT. V gave up 1 base and J gave up 0 bases; unmatched junction bases: 8. This CDR3 contains 18 residues. The CDR3 DNA follows: TGTGCCAGCAGTGAAGGTCGGGACAGTGACGCAACTAATGAAAAACTGTTTTTT. Its protein product is CASSEGRDSDATNEKLFF.

The chain recombines TRBV5-1 with TRBJ2-1; 9 bases agree with TRBD2. V shed 4 bases and J 8 bases; nucleotides not matched to a gene: 10. This CDR3 comprises 15 residues. CDR1 and CDR2 (germline): SGHRS, YFSETQ. CDR3 in amino acids: CASSNSGRIADEQFF. For the CDR3, the DNA is TGCGCCAGCAGCAATAGCGGGAGAATCGCAGATGAGCAGTTCTTC.

V and J are TRBV19 and TRBJ1-6; possibly TRBD1 for D (5 bases). CDR1 is LNHDA, CDR2 SQIVND, per germline (reference sequence). The CDR3 covers 15 residues. V was shortened by 2 bases and J by 7 bases, with 12 bases between the two germline ends. The CDR3 here is CASSISRGGNSPLHF. CDR3 sequence (DNA): TGTGCCAGTAGTATAAGTAGGGGTGGGAATTCACCCCTCCACTTT.

The V call is TRBV5-1, the J call TRBJ2-3; D gene unclear. V lost 0 bases to trimming and J lost 5 bases, with 7 bases between them. This CDR3 has 13 residues. Germline V gene data show CDR1 as SGHRS and CDR2 as YFSETQ. The CDR3 sequence: CASSLADGDTQYF. The CDR3 DNA is TGCGCCAGCAGCTTGGCCGATGGAGATACGCAGTATTTT.

V is TRBV30 and J is TRBJ1-2; D not certain. The germline V and J ends were trimmed by 3 bases and 2 bases, with 7 bases remaining between them. CDR3 length: 12 amino acids. In germline, CDR1 is GTSNPN, CDR2 SVGIG (reference sequence). The CDR3: CAWSRYNYGYTF. DNA of the CDR3: TGTGCCTGGAGCAGGTACAACTATGGCTACACCTTC.

This chain links TRBV5-5 with TRBJ1-1; 10 bases agree with TRBD1. The CDR3 sequence is 14 residues long. Germline V gene data show CDR1 as SGHKS and CDR2 as YYEKEE (reference sequence). V lost 4 bases to trimming and J lost 10 bases; unmatched junction nucleotides: 10. The CDR3 sequence: CASSPGTGEVGAFF. The CDR3 DNA follows: TGTGCCAGCAGCCCCGGGACAGGGGAAGTCGGAGCTTTCTTT.

CDR3 nucleotides: TGCAGCGTTGGGGGACAGGGGCGGGGGGCCAACGTCCTGACTTTC. It specifies CSVGGQGRGANVLTF. The V gene is TRBV29-1, the J gene TRBJ2-6; 10 bases map to TRBD1. The CDR3 is 15 residues long. Germline values: CDR1 SQVTM, CDR2 ANQGSEA. Trimming cost V 4 bases and J 4 bases; bases outside gene matches: 4.

The genes are TRBV7-3 and TRBJ2-1; perhaps TRBD1 as D (6 bases). In germline, CDR1 is SGHTA, CDR2 FQGTGA. The CDR3 sequence is 16 residues long. Between the trimmed V and J ends, which lost 1 base and 4 bases, there was a span of 14 bases. CDR3 protein: CASSLKGSTGYNEQFF. The CDR3 DNA is TGTGCCAGCAGCTTAAAGGGCTCGACAGGTTACAATGAGCAGTTCTTC.

The chain couples TRBV6-1 to TRBJ1-2, with D unclear. V shed 5 bases and J shed 0 bases, with 13 bases lying between them. The CDR3 sequence is 15 residues long. CDR1 and CDR2 (germline): MNHNS, SASEGT. The CDR3 nucleotides are TGTGCCAGCAGTAACACCGGGTTACCTAACTATGGCTACACCTTC. Protein sequence: CASSNTGLPNYGYTF.

The V and J genes are TRBV19 and TRBJ1-6; TRBD1 is a possible D gene (6 bases). V was clipped by 4 bases and J by 5 bases, with 21 bases between them. CDR3 size: 18 residues. Per germline, CDR1 LNHDA and CDR2 SQIVND (reference sequence). The CDR3 loop is CASSTPPRTANNNSPLHF. The CDR3 coding sequence is TGTGCCAGTAGTACGCCGCCGAGGACAGCCAATAATAATTCACCCCTCCACTTT.

The rearrangement links TRBV6-6 to TRBJ2-4, with D possibly being TRBD1 (6 bases). The CDR3 has 16 amino acids. The germline V gene encodes CDR1 MNHNY and CDR2 SVGAGI (reference sequence). V dropped 6 bases and J dropped 4 bases, with 19 bases sitting between them. The CDR3 coding sequence is TGTGCCAGCAGCCTGCTAGGACAGTCAGTTAAAAACATTCAGTACTTC. The encoded protein is CASSLLGQSVKNIQYF.

This clone showed up just once. V and J are TRBV5-1 and TRBJ2-5, with TRBD1 as a possible D gene (6 bases). CDR3 length: 15 residues. Germline V gene sequence: CDR1 SGHRS, CDR2 YFSETQ. Trimming took off 1 base at V and 2 bases at J, with 12 bases between the two ends. The CDR3 sequence: CASSLTTGLQETQYF. DNA of the CDR3: TGCGCCAGCAGCTTGACTACAGGGCTTCAAGAGACCCAGTACTTC.

The chain couples TRBV5-1 to TRBJ2-7, with 13 nucleotides matching TRBD2. Germline CDR1 SGHRS, CDR2 YFSETQ. The CDR3 totals 15 residues. Trimming at V came to 4 bases and at J to 7 bases, leaving 8 bases not matched to a gene. The CDR3 nucleotides read TGCGCCAGCAGCGATAGGACTAGCGGGAGTTCGGAGCAGTACTTC. It translates to CASSDRTSGSSEQYF.

The rearrangement links TRBV9 to TRBJ2-3; no clear D gene. Trimming stripped 0 bases from V and 5 bases from J, with 7 bases between. This CDR3 is 13 amino acids long. Germline CDR1 is SGDLS and CDR2 is YYNGEE. In nucleotides, the CDR3 is TGTGCCAGCAGCGTAGATGAGGAAGATACGCAGTATTTT. Protein: CASSVDEEDTQYF.

The genes are TRBV28 and TRBJ1-4, with D possibly matching TRBD1 (5 bases). CDR1 and CDR2 from the germline V gene are MDHEN and SYDVKM. V lost 6 bases, J lost 7 bases, and 18 bases lay in between. CDR3 length: 15 amino acids. In DNA, the CDR3 is TGTGCCAGCAGCCCGGGACGTGGGGACGGTGAAAAACTGTTTTTT. Its translation: CASSPGRGDGEKLFF.

The rearrangement links TRBV5-4 to TRBJ2-7, with 8 bases aligning to TRBD1. Looked up from germline, CDR1 is SGHNT and CDR2 is YYREEE (reference sequence). Trimming removed 4 bases from V and 7 bases from J; junction bases left unmatched: 13. This CDR3 contains 15 residues. DNA for the CDR3: TGTGCCAGCAGCGCGGGGACAGGATACTGGGGGGAGCAGTACTTC. Protein sequence: CASSAGTGYWGEQYF. Filled out from reference TRBV5-4 and TRBJ2-7, the complete variable domain reads ETGVTQSPTHLIKTRGQQVTLRCSSQSGHNTVSWYQQALGQGPQFIFQYYREEENGRGNFPPRFSGLQFPNYSSELNVNALELDDSALYLCASSAGTGYWGEQYFGPGTRLTVT.

The J gene is TRBJ2-3, the V gene TRBV28, with TRBD1 matching over 9 bases. The CDR3 length is 15 residues. Germline-derived CDR1 and CDR2 are MDHEN and SYDVKM. Trimming removed 2 bases from V and 3 bases from J; junction bases left unmatched: 3. CDR3 residues: CASSLVTGGTDTQYF. The CDR3 nucleotides are TGTGCCAGCAGTTTAGTGACAGGGGGGACAGATACGCAGTATTTT.

V is TRBV19 and J is TRBJ1-6; D gene ambiguous. V was pared by 4 bases and J by 8 bases, with 6 bases between. The CDR3 sequence is 12 residues long. Germline CDR1 is LNHDA and CDR2 is SQIVND (reference sequence). CDR3 in amino acids: CASSNGDSPLHF. The CDR3, as DNA: TGTGCCAGTAGTAACGGGGATTCACCCCTCCACTTT.

The V gene is TRBV7-9, the J gene TRBJ2-5; 7 nucleotides agree with TRBD2. The J call may be faulty, since TRBJ2-7 better matches the DNA end. Germline CDR1 and CDR2: SEHNR and FQNEAQ (reference sequence). CDR3 length: 16 amino acids. CDR3 coding DNA: TGTGCCAGCAGCCCCTCGCTCAAATCGGGAGGCTACGAGCAGTACTTC. Amino acid sequence: CASSPSLKSGGYEQYF.

This chain connects TRBV6-5 to TRBJ2-7; D is perhaps TRBD1 or TRBD2 (6 bases each). Trimming removed 0 bases at V and 1 base at J, with 13 bases between. This CDR3 is built from 16 residues. Per germline, CDR1 MNHEY and CDR2 SVGAGI. In nucleotides, the CDR3 is TGTGCCAGCAGTTACTCACGAGGGGGACTTTCCTACGAGCAGTACTTC. It translates to CASSYSRGGLSYEQYF.

There are a few counts of this clone. The chain employs TRBV7-9 and TRBJ1-3; 8 nucleotides agree with TRBD1. Germline V gene lookup returns CDR1 SEHNR and CDR2 FQNEAQ (reference sequence). After removal of 8 bases from V and 0 bases from J, the junction contained 15 bases not matched to a gene. This CDR3 region has 18 residues. CDR3 amino acids: CASPPGQEPRFSGNTIYF. In DNA, the CDR3 is TGTGCCAGCCCACCGGGACAGGAGCCTAGGTTCTCTGGAAACACCATATATTTT.

The chain joins TRBV6-6 to TRBJ2-1; 8 bases agree with TRBD2. Per germline, CDR1 MNHNY and CDR2 SVGAGI (reference sequence). This CDR3 has 15 amino acids. J was trimmed by 2 bases and V by 5 bases; bases with no gene match: 5. The CDR3 spells CASSHGGGAYNEQFF. CDR3 coding DNA: TGTGCCAGCAGTCACGGGGGGGGCGCCTACAATGAGCAGTTCTTC.

This chain uses TRBV6-1 with TRBJ2-5; the match to TRBD2 covers 7 bases. The J call could be wrong; TRBJ2-7 is a better fit for the DNA end. The CDR3 has 14 amino acids. Germline loops: CDR1 MNHNS, CDR2 SASEGT. The CDR3 spells CASSVGGSSYEQYF. For the CDR3, the DNA is TGTGCCAGCAGTGTGGGCGGGAGCTCCTACGAGCAGTACTTC.

This rearrangement joins TRBV10-3 to TRBJ1-1; D is perhaps TRBD1 (6 bases). CDR1 ENHRY and CDR2 SYGVKD come from the germline V gene. The V end lost 5 bases, the J end lost 10 bases, and 11 bases lay between the germline ends. CDR3 size: 11 residues. CDR3 region: CAISSGEGAFF. In nucleotides, the CDR3 is TGTGCCATCAGTTCAGGGGAGGGAGCTTTCTTT.